These T cell receptor beta chains were read from a single sample in a study of T cells after posttransplantation cyclophosphamide. Measured with immunoSEQ multiplex PCR; TCRdb has only the in-frame clones, and not every one. The top ten hold about 2.7% of the sample, which has about 52,000 clones, around 84% seen once. Material: PBMCs. The receptors were gathered from a man aged 30 to 45 with a blood cancer, CMV-positive, and with a related stem cell donor. Each CDR3 is given with its conserved first and last residue. Each record gives: J gene, V gene, CDR3 protein.

TRBJ2-3 TRBV28 CASSFHRGSSTQYF
TRBJ1-5 TRBV19 CASSPRQGRWGFNQPQHF
TRBJ2-1 TRBV27 CASSLSSRSYNEQFF
TRBJ1-4 TRBV5-6 CASSLISGGEKLFF
TRBJ2-5 TRBV5-1 CASTLRGSGGAQYF
TRBJ2-1 TRBV7-9 CASSLAGPGLAEYNEQFF
TRBJ2-3 TRBV6-4 CASSRTSASITDTQYF
TRBJ2-1 TRBV7-7 CASSATSGRRNEQFF
TRBJ1-1 TRBV7-6 CASSPAGHQMNTEAFF
NA TRBV6-5 CASSWGQGTYEQYF
TRBJ2-3 TRBV7-9 CASGGGTGLTDTQYF
TRBJ1-1 TRBV10-3 CAISGEGGTANTEAFF
TRBJ1-5 TRBV29-1 CSVVQGNQPQHF
TRBJ2-3 TRBV5-1 CASSLFLVAGVGDTQYF
TRBJ1-2 TRBV30 CAWRVPGGVYGYTF
TRBJ1-1 TRBV2 CASSDRGGPTEAFF
TRBJ2-1 TRBV5-8 CASSVRAGSYNEQFF
TRBJ2-5 TRBV13 CASSLGGTGRETQYF
TRBJ2-1 TRBV7-2 CASSHSFGYNEQFF
TRBJ2-5 TRBV5-1 CASSFRLAGNQETQYF
TRBJ2-3 TRBV5-4 CASSFQGSRYTDTQYF
TRBJ1-4 TRBV7-2 CASSSQYRSNEKLFF
TRBJ2-1 TRBV9 CASSATSGSIGNEQFF
TRBJ2-3 TRBV21-1 CASSKALPDRASTDTQYF
TRBJ2-7 TRBV5-6 CASSLDGQGAREQYF
TRBJ1-1 TRBV7-2 CASSLRRLNTEAFF
TRBJ2-7 TRBV9 CASSVGIWEPLYEQYF
TRBJ2-7 TRBV30 CAWSLGGHEQYF
TRBJ2-2 TRBV14 CASSRLAGAANTGELFF
TRBJ1-2 TRBV25-1 CASSDPTGPYYGYTF
TRBJ1-3 TRBV30 CAWRTLTGSGNTIYF
TRBJ1-5 TRBV1 CTSRWQYRGQPQHF
TRBJ1-2 TRBV28 CASSQTGDNYGYTF
TRBJ1-4 TRBV30 CAWNRGLSNEKLFF
TRBJ1-2 TRBV7-3 CASSTRTGTGYTF
TRBJ1-5 TRBV28 CASSVGQTATYQPQHF
TRBJ2-7 TRBV4-2 CASSQDTRSYEQYF
TRBJ2-1 TRBV5-1 CASTNGLAARNNEQFF
TRBJ1-2 TRBV10-3 CAISEVNWYTF
TRBJ1-1 TRBV4-1 CASSQEPRGYGTEAFF